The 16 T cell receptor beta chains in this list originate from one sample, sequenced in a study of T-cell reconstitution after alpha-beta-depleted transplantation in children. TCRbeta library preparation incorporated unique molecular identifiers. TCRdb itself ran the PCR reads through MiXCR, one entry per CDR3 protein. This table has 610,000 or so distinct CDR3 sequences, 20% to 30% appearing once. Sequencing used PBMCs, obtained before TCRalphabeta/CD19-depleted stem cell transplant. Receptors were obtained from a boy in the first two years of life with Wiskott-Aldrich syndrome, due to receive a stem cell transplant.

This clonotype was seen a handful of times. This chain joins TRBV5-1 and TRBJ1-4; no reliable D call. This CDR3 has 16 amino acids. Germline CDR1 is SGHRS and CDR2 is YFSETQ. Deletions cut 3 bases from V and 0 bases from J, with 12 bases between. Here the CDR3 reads CASSYAPGSTNEKLFF. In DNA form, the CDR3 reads TGCGCCAGCAGCTACGCCCCAGGTTCAACTAATGAAAAACTGTTTTTT.

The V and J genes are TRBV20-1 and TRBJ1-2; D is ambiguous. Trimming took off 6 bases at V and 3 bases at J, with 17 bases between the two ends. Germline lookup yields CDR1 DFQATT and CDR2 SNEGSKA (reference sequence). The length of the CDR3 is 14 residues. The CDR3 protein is CSAPAVSLDYGYTF. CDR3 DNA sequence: TGCAGTGCCCCGGCGGTCAGCCTGGACTATGGCTACACCTTC.

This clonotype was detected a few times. The CDR3 spells CASSEAGNNEQFF. The CDR3 region has the DNA TGTGCCAGCAGTGAAGCAGGGAACAATGAGCAGTTCTTC. V is TRBV6-1 and J is TRBJ2-1, with D uncertain. V shed 0 bases and J shed 5 bases, with 5 bases lying between them. CDR1 MNHNS and CDR2 SASEGT come from the germline V gene. The length of the CDR3 is 13 residues.

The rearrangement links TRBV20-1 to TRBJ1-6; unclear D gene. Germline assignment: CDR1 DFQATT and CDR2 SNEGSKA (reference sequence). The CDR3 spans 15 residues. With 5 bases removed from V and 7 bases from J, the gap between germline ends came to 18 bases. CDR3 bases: TGCAGTGCTCCGGGGATCCTAATAGGCAATTCACCCCTCCACTTT. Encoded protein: CSAPGILIGNSPLHF.

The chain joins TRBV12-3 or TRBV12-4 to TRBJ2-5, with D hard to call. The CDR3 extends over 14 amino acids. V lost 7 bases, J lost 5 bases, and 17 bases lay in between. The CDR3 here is CASNPTEDLETQYF. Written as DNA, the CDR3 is TGTGCCAGCAATCCTACAGAAGATCTTGAGACCCAGTACTTC.

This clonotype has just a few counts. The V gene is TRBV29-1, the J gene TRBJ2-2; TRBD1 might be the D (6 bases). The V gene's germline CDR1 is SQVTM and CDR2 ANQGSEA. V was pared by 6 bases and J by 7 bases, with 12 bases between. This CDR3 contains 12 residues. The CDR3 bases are TGCAGCGTAAGGGAACAGGGCGGGGAGCTGTTTTTT. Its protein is CSVREQGGELFF.

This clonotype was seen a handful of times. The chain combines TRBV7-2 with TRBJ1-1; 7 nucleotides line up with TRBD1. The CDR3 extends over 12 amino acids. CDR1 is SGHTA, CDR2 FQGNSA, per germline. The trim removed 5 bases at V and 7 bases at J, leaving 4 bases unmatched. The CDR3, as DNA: TGTGCCAGCAGCCTCCGACAGGGTGAAGCTTTCTTT. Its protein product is CASSLRQGEAFF.

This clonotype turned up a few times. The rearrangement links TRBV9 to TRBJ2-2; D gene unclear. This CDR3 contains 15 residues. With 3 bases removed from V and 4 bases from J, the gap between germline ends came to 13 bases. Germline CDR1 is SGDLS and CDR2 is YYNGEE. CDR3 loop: CASSEGPSGTGELFF. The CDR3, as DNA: TGTGCCAGCAGCGAAGGGCCCTCGGGCACCGGGGAGCTGTTTTTT.

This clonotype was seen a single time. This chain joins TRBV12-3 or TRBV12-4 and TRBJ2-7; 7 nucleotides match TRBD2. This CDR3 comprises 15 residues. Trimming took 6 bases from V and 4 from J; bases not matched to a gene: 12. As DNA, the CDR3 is TGTGCCAGCAGCCCTTTAGGACTAGATTCTTACGAGCAGTACTTC. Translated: CASSPLGLDSYEQYF.

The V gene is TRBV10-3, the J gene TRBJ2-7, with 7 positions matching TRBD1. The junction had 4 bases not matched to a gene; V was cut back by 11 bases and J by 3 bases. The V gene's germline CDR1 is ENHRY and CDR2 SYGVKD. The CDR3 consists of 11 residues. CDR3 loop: CAVRDSYEQYF. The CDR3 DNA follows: TGTGCCGTCCGGGACAGCTACGAGCAGTACTTC.

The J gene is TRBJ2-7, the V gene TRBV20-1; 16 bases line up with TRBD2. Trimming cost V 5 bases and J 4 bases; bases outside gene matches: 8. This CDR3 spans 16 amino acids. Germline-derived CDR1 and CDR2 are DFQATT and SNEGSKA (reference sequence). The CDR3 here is CSALGTSGRAEYEQYF. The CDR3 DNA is TGCAGTGCTTTAGGGACTAGCGGGAGGGCGGAATACGAGCAGTACTTC.

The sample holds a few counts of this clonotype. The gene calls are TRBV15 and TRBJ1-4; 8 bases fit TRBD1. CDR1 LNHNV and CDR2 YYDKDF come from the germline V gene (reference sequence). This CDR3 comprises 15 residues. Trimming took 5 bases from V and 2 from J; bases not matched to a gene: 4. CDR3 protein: CATSLDRGTNEKLFF. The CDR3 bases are TGTGCCACCAGCCTTGACAGGGGCACTAATGAAAAACTGTTTTTT.

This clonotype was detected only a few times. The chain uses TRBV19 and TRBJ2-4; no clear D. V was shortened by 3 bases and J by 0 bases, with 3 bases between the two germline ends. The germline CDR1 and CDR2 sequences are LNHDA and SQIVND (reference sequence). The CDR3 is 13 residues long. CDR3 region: CASSIVAKNIQYF. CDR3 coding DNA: TGTGCCAGTAGTATCGTAGCCAAAAACATTCAGTACTTC.

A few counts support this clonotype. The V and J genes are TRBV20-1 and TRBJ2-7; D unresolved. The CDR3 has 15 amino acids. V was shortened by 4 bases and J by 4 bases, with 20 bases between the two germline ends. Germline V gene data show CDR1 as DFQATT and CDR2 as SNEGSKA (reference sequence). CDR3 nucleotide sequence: TGCAGTGCTACCCTCATCCCCCGGGTTGCGTACGAGCAGTACTTC. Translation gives CSATLIPRVAYEQYF.

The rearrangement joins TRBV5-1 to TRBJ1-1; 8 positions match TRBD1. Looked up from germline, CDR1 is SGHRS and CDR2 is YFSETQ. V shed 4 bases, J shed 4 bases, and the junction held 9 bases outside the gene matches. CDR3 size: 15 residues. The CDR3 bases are TGCGCCAGCAGCCTGGAGCAGGGGGCAAGCACTGAAGCTTTCTTT. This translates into CASSLEQGASTEAFF.

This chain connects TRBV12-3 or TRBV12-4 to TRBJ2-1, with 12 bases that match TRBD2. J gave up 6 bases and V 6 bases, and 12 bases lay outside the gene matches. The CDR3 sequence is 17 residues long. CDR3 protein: CASSPGLAGNKANEQFF. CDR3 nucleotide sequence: TGTGCCAGCAGCCCCGGACTAGCGGGAAACAAGGCCAATGAGCAGTTCTTC.